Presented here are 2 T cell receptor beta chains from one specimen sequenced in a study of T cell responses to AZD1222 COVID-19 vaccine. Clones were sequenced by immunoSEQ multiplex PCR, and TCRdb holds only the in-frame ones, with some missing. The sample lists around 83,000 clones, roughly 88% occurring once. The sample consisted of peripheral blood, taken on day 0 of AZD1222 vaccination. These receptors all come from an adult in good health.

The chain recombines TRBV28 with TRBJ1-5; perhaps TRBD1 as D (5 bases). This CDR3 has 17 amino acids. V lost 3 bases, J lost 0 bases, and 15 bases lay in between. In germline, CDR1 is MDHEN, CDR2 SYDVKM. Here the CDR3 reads CASSLPGTGYSNQPQHF. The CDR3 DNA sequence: TGTGCCAGCAGTTTGCCAGGGACGGGTTATAGCAATCAGCCCCAGCATTTT.

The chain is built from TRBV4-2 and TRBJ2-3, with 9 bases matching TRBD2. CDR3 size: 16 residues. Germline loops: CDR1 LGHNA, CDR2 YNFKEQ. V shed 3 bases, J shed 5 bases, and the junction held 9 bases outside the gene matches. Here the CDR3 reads CASSQAGGEVRDTQYF. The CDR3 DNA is TGTGCCAGCAGCCAGGCGGGAGGGGAAGTTCGAGATACGCAGTATTTT.